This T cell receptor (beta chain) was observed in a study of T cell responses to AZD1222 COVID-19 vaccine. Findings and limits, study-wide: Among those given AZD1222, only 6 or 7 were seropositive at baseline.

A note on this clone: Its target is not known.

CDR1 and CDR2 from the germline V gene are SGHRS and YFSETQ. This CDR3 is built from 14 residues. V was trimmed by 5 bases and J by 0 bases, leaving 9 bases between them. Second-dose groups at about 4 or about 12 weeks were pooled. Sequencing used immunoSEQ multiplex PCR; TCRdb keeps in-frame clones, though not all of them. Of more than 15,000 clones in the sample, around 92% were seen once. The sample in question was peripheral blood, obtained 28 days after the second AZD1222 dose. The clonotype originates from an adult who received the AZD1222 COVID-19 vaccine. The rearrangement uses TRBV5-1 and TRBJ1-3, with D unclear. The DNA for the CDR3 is TGCGCCAGCAGTAGCGGCAGCTCTGGAAACACCATATATTTT. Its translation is CASSSGSSGNTIYF.